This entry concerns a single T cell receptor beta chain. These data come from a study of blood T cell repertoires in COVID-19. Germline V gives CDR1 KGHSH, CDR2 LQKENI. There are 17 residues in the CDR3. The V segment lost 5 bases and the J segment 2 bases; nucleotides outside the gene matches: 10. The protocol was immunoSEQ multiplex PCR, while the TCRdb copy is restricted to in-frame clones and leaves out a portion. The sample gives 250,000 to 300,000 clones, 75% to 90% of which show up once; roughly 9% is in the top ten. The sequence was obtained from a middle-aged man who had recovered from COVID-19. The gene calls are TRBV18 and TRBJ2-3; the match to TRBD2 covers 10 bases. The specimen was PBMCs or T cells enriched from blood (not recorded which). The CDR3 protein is CASSSLASGGYTDTQYF. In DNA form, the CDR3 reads TGTGCCAGCTCATCCCTGGCTAGCGGGGGCTACACAGATACGCAGTATTTT.